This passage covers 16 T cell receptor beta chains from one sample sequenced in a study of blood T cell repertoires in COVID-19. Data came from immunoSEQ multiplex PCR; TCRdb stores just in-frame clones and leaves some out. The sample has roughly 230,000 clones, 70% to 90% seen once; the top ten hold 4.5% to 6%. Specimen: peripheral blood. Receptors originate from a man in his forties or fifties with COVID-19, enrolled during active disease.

CDR3: CASSMTGGGTEAFF. For the CDR3, the DNA is TGTGCCAGCAGCATGACAGGGGGCGGCACTGAAGCTTTCTTT. The chain is built from TRBV7-9 and TRBJ1-1; 10 nucleotides match TRBD1. V lost 5 bases, J lost 4 bases, and 4 bases stayed unmatched. The V gene's germline CDR1 is SEHNR and CDR2 FQNEAQ (reference sequence). This CDR3 has 14 residues.

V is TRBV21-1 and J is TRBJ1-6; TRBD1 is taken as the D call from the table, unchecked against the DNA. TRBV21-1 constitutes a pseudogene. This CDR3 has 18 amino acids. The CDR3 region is CASSQGDGFQADNSPLHF. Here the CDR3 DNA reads TGTGCCAGCAGCCAGGGGGACGGATTTCAAGCTGATAATTCACCCCTCCACTTT.

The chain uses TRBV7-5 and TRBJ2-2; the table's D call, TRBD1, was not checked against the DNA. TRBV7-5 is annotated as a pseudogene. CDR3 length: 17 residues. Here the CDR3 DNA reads TGTGCCAGAAGCTTCCAGAAAGAGGGGGCGGGCACCGGGGAGCTGTTTTTT. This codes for CARSFQKEGAGTGELFF.

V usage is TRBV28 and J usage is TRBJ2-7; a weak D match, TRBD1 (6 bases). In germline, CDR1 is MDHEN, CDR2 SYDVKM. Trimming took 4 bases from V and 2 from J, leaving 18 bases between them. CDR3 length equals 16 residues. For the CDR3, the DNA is TGTGCCAGCAGTTGGGGACAAATAAGATTTGCCTACGAGCAGTACTTC. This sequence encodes CASSWGQIRFAYEQYF.

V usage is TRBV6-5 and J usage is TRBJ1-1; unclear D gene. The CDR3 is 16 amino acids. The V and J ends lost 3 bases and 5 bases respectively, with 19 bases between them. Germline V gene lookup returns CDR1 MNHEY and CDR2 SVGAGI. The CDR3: CASSYEASPPLTEAFF. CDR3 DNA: TGTGCCAGCAGTTATGAGGCCAGTCCCCCTTTGACTGAAGCTTTCTTT.

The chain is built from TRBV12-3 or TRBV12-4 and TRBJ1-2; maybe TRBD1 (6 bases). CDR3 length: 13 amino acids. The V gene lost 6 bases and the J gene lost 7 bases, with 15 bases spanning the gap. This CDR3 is CASRKETGSGYTF. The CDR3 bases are TGTGCCAGCAGAAAAGAAACAGGGAGTGGCTACACCTTC.

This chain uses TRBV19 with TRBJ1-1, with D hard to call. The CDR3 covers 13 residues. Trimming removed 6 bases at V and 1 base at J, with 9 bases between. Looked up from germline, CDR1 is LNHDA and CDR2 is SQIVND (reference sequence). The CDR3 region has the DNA TGTGCCAGTAGAGACTATCGGAACACTGAAGCTTTCTTT. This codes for CASRDYRNTEAFF.

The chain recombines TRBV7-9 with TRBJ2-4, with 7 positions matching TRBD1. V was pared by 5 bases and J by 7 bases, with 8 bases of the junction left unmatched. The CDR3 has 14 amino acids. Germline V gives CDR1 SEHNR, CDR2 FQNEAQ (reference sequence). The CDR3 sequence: CASSETGLMNIQYF. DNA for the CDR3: TGTGCCAGCAGCGAGACAGGGCTAATGAACATTCAGTACTTC.

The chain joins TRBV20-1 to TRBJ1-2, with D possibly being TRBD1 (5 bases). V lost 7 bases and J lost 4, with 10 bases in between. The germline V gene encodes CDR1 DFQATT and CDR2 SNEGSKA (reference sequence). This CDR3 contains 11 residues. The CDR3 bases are TGCAGTGGGTGGGGGGTCTATGGCTACACCTTC. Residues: CSGWGVYGYTF.

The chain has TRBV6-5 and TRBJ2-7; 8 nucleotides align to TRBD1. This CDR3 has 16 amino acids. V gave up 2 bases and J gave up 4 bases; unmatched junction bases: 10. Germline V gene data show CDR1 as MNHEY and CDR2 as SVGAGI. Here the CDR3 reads CASSYGVWTGLYEQYF. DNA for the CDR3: TGTGCCAGCAGTTACGGCGTTTGGACAGGGTTATACGAGCAGTACTTC.

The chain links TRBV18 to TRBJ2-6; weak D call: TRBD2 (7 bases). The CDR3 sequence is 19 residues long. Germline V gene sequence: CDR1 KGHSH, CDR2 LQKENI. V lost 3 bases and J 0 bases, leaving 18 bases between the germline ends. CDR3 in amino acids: CASSPLSGDYYSGANVLTF. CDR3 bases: TGTGCCAGCTCACCCCTCTCAGGGGACTACTACTCTGGGGCCAACGTCCTGACTTTC.

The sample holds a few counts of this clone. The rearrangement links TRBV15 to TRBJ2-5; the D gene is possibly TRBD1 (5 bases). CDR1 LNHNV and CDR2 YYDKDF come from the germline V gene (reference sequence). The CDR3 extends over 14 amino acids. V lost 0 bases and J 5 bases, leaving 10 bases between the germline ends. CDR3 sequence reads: CATSRDRVRETQYF. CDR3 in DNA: TGTGCCACCAGCAGAGACAGGGTCCGGGAGACCCAGTACTTC.

The CDR3 bases are TGTGCCAGCGGCCTGAGGGACACAACTAATGAAAAACTGTTTTTT. It specifies CASGLRDTTNEKLFF. The rearrangement uses TRBV9 and TRBJ1-4, with TRBD1 as a possible D gene (6 bases). This CDR3 comprises 15 residues. Trimming stripped 7 bases from V and 0 bases from J, with 13 bases between. The germline V gene has CDR1 SGDLS and CDR2 YYNGEE. Looking up the rest from reference TRBV9 and TRBJ1-4 gives the full variable domain: DSGVTQTPKHLITATGQRVTLRCSPRSGDLSVYWYQQSLDQGLQFLIQYYNGEERAKGNILERFSAQQFPDLHSELNLSSLELGDSALYFCASGLRDTTNEKLFFGSGTQLSVL.

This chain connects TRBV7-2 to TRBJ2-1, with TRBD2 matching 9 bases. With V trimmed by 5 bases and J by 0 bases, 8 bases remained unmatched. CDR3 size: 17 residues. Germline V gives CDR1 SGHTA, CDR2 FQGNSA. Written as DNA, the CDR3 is TGTGCCAGCAGCGATTCGAGACTAGCGGCCTCCTACAATGAGCAGTTCTTC. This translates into CASSDSRLAASYNEQFF.

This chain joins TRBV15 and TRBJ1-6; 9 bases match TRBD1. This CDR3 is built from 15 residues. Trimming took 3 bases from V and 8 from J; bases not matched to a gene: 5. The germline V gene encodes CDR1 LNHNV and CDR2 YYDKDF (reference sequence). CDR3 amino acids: CATSRTGTGHSPLHF. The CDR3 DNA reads TGTGCCACCAGCAGGACCGGGACAGGGCATTCACCCCTCCACTTT.

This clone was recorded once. CDR3 region: CASSPGLAGDSLGEQFF. DNA for the CDR3: TGTGCCAGCAGCCCGGGACTAGCGGGGGATAGTCTAGGTGAGCAGTTCTTC. The rearrangement uses TRBV5-4 and TRBJ2-1, with TRBD2 identical over 14 bases. The CDR3 sequence is 17 residues long. Germline V gene sequence: CDR1 SGHNT, CDR2 YYREEE (reference sequence). The J segment lost 9 bases and the V segment lost 4 bases, leaving 12 bases of the junction unmatched.